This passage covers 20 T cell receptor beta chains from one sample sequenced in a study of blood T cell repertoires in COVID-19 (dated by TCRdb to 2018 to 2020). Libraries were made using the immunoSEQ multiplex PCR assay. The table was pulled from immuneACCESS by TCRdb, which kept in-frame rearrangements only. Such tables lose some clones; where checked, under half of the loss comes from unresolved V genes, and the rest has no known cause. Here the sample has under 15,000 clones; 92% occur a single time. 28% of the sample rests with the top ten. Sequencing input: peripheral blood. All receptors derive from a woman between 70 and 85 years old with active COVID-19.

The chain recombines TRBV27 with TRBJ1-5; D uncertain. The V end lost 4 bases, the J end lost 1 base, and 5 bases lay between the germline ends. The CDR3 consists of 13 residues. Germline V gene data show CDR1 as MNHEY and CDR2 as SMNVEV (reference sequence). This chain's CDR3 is CASSSLSNQPQHF. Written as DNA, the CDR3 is TGTGCCAGCAGTTCACTAAGCAATCAGCCCCAGCATTTT.

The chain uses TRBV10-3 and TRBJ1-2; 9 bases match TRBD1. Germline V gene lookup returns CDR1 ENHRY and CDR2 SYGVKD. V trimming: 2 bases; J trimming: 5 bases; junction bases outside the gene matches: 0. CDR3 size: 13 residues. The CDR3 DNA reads TGTGCCATCAGTGAGGGACAGGGGTATGGCTACACCTTC. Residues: CAISEGQGYGYTF.

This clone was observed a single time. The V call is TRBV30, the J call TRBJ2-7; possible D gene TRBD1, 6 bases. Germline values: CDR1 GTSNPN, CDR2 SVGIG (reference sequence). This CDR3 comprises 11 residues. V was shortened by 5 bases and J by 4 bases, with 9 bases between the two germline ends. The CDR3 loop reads CAWHQGYEQYF. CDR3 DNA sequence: TGTGCCTGGCACCAGGGGTACGAGCAGTACTTC.

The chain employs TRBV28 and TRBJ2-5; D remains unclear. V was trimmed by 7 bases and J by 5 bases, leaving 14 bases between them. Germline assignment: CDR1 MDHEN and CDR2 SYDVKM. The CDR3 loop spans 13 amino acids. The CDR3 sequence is CASTSGNSETQYF. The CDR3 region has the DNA TGTGCCAGCACGTCAGGAAACTCGGAGACCCAGTACTTC.

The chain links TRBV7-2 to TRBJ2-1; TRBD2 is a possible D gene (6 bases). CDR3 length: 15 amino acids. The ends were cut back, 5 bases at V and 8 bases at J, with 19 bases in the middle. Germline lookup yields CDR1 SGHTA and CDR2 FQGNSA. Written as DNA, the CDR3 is TGTGCCAGCAGCGCAGCGGGCGGGAAAAGGGATGAGCAGTTCTTC. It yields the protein CASSAAGGKRDEQFF.

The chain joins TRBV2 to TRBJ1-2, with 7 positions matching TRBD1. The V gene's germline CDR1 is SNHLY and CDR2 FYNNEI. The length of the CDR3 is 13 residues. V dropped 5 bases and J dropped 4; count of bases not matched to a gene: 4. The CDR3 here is CASSRGTAYGYTF. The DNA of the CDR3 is TGTGCCAGCAGTCGCGGGACAGCCTATGGCTACACCTTC.

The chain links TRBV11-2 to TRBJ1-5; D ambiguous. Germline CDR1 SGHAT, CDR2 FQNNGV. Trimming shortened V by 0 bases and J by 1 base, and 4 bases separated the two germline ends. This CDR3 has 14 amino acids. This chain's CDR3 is CASSLDRSNQPQHF. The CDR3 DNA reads TGTGCCAGCAGCTTAGATCGGAGCAATCAGCCCCAGCATTTT. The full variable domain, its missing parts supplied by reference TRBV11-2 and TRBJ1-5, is EAGVAQSPRYKIIEKRQSVAFWCNPISGHATLYWYQQILGQGPKLLIQFQNNGVVDDSQLPKDRFSAERLKGVDSTLKIQPAKLEDSAVYLCASSLDRSNQPQHFGDGTRLSIL.

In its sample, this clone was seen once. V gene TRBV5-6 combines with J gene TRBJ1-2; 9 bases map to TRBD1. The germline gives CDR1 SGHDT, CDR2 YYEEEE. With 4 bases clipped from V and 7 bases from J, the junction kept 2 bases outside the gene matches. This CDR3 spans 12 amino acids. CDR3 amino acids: CASSRDRAGYTF. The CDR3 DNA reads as TGTGCCAGCAGCAGGGACAGGGCTGGCTACACCTTC.

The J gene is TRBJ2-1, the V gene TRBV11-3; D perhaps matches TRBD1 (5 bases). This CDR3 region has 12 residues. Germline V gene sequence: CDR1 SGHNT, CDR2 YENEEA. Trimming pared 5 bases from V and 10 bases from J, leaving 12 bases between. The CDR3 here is CASSPQQAEQFF. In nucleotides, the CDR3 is TGTGCCAGCAGCCCTCAACAGGCCGAGCAGTTCTTC.

This CDR3 reads CASSQDLTGGSYNSPLHF. CDR3 in DNA: TGTGCCAGCAGCCAAGATTTGACAGGGGGTTCCTATAATTCACCCCTCCACTTT. The chain links TRBV4-2 to TRBJ1-6; TRBD1 agrees at 9 bases. The CDR3 extends over 18 amino acids. Germline loops: CDR1 LGHNA, CDR2 YNFKEQ. The junction had 4 bases not matched to a gene; V was cut back by 0 bases and J by 1 base.

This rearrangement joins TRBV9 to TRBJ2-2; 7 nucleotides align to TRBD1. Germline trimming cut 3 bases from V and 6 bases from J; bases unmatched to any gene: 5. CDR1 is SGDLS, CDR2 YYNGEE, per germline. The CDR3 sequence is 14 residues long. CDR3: CASSATGVAGELFF. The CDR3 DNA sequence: TGTGCCAGCAGCGCAACAGGGGTAGCCGGGGAGCTGTTTTTT.

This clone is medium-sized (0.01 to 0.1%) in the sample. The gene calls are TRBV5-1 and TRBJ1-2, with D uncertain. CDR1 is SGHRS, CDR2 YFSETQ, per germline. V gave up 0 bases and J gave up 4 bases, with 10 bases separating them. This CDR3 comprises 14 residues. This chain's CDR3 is CASSLERPSYGYTF. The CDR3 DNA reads TGCGCCAGCAGCTTGGAACGGCCTAGCTATGGCTACACCTTC.

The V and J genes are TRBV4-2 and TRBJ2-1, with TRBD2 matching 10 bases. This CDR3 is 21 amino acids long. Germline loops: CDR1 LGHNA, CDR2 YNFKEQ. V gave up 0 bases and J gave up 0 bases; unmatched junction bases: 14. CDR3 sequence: CASSQDKASGSFASSYNEQFF. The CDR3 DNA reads TGTGCCAGCAGCCAAGATAAGGCTAGCGGGAGCTTTGCCAGCTCCTACAATGAGCAGTTCTTC.

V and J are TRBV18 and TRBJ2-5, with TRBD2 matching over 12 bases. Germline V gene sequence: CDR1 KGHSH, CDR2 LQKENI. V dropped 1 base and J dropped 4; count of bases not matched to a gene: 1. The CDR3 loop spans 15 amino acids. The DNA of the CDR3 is TGTGCCAGCTCACCACAGGGACTAGCGGGAGAGACCCAGTACTTC. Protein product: CASSPQGLAGETQYF. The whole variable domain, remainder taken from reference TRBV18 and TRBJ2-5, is NAGVMQNPRHLVRRRGQEARLRCSPMKGHSHVYWYRQLPEEGLKFMVYLQKENIIDESGMPKERFSAEFPKEGPSILRIQQVVRGDSAAYFCASSPQGLAGETQYFGPGTRLLVL.

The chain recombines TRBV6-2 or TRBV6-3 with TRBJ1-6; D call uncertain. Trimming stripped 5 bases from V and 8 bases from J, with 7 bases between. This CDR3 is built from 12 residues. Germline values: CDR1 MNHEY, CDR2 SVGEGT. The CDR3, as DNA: TGTGCCAGCAGTCAACAGCATTCACCCCTCCACTTT. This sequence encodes CASSQQHSPLHF.

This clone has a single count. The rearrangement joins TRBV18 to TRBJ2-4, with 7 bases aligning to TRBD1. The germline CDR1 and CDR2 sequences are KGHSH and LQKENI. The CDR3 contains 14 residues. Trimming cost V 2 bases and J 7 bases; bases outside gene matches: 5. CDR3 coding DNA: TGTGCCAGCTCACCAGACAGGGAGTTGAACATTCAGTACTTC. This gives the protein CASSPDRELNIQYF.

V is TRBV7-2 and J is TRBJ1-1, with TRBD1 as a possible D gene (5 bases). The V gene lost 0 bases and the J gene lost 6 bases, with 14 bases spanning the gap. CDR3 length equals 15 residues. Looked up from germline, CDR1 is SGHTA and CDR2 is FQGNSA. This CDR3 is CASSLAQGARAEAFF. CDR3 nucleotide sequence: TGTGCCAGCAGCTTAGCCCAGGGTGCAAGGGCTGAAGCTTTCTTT.

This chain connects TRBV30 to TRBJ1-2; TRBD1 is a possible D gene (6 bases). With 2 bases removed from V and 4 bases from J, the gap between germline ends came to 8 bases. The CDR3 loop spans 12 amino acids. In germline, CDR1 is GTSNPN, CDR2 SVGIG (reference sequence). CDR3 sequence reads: CAWSPDSYGYTF. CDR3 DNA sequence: TGTGCCTGGAGTCCGGACAGCTATGGCTACACCTTC.

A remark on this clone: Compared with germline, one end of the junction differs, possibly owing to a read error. The CDR3 sequence: CASSELTGGPLNGKLFF. CDR3 in DNA: TGCGCCAGCAGTGAGTTAACAGGGGGACCCCTGAATGGAAAACTGTTTTTT. The chain uses TRBV10-2 and TRBJ1-4, with TRBD1 identical over 8 bases. The V gene's germline CDR1 is WSHSY and CDR2 SAAADI. The CDR3 spans 17 residues.

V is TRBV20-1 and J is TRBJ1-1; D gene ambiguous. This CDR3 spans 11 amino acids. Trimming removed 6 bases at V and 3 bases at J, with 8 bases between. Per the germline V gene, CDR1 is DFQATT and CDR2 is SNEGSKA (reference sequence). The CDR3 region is CSAGGDTEAFF. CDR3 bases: TGCAGTGCCGGCGGGGACACTGAAGCTTTCTTT.